The following is a T cell receptor beta chain sequence with its context. Its antigen is currently unknown. Multiplex touch-down PCR amplified TRB using TRB-A and TRB-B pools in one tube. TCRdb reprocessed the multiplex PCR reads; each CDR3 protein has one entry and no DNA is given. The sample totals thousands of distinct CDR3 sequences. Roughly 38,000 genome equivalents of blood DNA were amplified for TRB. This sample is drawn from a study of T cell clusters in autoimmune cytopenias. Whole-study results and caveats: TRB repertoire shifts in secondary cytopenia and chronic lymphocytic leukemia mostly reflected lymphoma, not autoimmunity. Physiological T cell clusters of healthy donors were apparently absent in primary autoimmune cytopenia patients.

Germline V lookup: CDR1 SEHNR, CDR2 FQNEAQ (reference sequence). The CDR3 consists of 18 residues. The chain couples TRBV7-9 to TRBJ1-1; TCRdb reports TRBD1, a call that lacks DNA to check it against. The sequenced material came from peripheral blood. The receptor was isolated from a human donor with an autoimmune cytopenia or autoimmune hepatitis (not recorded which). CDR3 sequence: CASSLIRPGQASNTEAFF.